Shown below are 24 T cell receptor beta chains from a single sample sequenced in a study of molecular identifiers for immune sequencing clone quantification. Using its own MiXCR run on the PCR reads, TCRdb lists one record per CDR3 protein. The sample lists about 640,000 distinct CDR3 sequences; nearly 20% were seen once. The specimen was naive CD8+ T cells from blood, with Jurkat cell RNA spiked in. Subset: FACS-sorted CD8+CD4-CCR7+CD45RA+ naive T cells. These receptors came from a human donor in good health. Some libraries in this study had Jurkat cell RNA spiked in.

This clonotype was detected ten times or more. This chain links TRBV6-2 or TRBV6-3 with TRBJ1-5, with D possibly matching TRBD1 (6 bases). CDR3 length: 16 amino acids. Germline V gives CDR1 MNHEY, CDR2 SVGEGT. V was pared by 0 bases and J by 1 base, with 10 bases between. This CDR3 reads CASSYSGRGSNQPQHF. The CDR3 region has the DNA TGTGCCAGCAGTTACTCGGGAAGGGGGAGCAATCAGCCCCAGCATTTT.

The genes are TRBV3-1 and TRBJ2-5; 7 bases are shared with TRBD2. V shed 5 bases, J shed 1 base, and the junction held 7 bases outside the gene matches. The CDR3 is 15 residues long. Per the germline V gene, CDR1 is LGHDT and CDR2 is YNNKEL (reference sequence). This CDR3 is CASSARLASQETQYF. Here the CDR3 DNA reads TGTGCCAGCAGCGCGAGACTAGCATCCCAAGAGACCCAGTACTTC.

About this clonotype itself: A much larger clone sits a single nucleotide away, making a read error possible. CDR3 bases: TGTGCCAGCAGCCAAACCCGAGACAGGATCCTCTATGGCTACACCTTC. Protein sequence: CASSQTRDRILYGYTF. The chain is built from TRBV3-1 and TRBJ1-2; perhaps TRBD1 as D (6 bases). The CDR3 is made up of 16 amino acids. CDR1 and CDR2 from the germline V gene are LGHDT and YNNKEL (reference sequence). The V end lost 2 bases, the J end lost 4 bases, and 17 bases lay between the germline ends.

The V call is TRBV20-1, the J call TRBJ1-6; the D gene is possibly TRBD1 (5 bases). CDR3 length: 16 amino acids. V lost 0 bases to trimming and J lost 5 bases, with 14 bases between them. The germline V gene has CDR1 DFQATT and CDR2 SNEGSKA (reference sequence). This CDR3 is CSARDMAGPNNSPLHF. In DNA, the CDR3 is TGCAGTGCTAGAGATATGGCGGGACCTAATAATTCACCCCTCCACTTT.

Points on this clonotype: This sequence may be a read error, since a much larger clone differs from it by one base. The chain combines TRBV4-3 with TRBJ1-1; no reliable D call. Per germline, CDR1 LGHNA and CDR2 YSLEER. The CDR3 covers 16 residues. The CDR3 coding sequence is TGCGCCAGCAGCCAAGATCTGCCTGTGAGGAACACTGAAGCTCTCTTT. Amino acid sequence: CASSQDLPVRNTEALF.

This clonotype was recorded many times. The CDR3 region has the DNA TGTGCCAGCAGCTTAGTTCAGGCTGAAGCTTTCTTT. Its translation is CASSLVQAEAFF. The V and J genes are TRBV7-2 and TRBJ1-1; D unresolved. The germline gives CDR1 SGHTA, CDR2 FQGNSA. The CDR3 contains 12 residues. V was shortened by 1 base and J by 6 bases, with 6 bases between the two germline ends.

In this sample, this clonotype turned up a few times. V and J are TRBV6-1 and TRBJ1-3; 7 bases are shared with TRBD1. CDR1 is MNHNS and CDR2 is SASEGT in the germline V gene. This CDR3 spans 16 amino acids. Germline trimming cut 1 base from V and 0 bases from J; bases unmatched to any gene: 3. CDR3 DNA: TGTGCCAGCAGTGAAGTTCGGGACAGCTCTGGAAACACCATATATTTT. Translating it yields CASSEVRDSSGNTIYF.

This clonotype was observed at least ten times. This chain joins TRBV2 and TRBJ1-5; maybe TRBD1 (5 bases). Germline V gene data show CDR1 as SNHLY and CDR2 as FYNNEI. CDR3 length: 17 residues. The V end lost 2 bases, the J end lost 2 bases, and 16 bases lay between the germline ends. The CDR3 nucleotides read TGTGCCAGCAGTGAACATGGGGCAGGACTCGGCAATCAGCCCCAGCATTTT. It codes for CASSEHGAGLGNQPQHF.

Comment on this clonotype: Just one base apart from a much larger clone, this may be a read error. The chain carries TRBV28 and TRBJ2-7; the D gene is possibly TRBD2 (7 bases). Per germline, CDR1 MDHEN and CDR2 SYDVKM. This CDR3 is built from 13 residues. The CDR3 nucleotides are TGTGCCAGCAGCTACTACAGGGACTACAAGCAGTACTTC. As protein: CASSYYRDYKQYF.

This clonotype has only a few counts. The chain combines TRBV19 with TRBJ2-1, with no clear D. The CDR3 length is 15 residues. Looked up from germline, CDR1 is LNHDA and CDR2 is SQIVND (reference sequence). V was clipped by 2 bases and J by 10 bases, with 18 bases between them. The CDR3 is CASSIMGNGGEEQFF. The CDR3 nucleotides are TGTGCCAGTAGTATAATGGGGAATGGTGGTGAGGAGCAGTTCTTC.

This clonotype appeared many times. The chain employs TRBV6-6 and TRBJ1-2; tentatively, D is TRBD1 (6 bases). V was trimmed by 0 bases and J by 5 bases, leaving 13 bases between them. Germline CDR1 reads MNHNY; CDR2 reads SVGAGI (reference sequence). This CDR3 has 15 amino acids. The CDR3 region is CASSYSDRNAYGYTF. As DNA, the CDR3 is TGTGCCAGCAGTTACTCGGACAGAAACGCTTATGGCTACACCTTC.

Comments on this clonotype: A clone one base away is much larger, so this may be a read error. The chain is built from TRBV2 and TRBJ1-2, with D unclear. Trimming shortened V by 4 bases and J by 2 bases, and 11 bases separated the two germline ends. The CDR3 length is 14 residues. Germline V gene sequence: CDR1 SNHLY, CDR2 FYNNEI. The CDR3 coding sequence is TGTGCCAGCAGTGGAGCGGGCGACAACTATGGCTACACCTTC. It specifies CASSGAGDNYGYTF.

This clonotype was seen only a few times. The CDR3 is CASSHLHLPNEQYF. The CDR3 DNA sequence: TGTGCCAGCAGCCATCTACATCTGCCTAACGAGCAGTACTTC. The chain links TRBV7-9 to TRBJ2-7; D not resolved. CDR1 is SEHNR and CDR2 is FQNEAQ in the germline V gene (reference sequence). This CDR3 has 14 amino acids. With 5 bases removed from V and 5 bases from J, the gap between germline ends came to 16 bases. Full variable domain (outside the CDR3, taken from reference TRBV7-9 and TRBJ2-7): DTGVSQNPRHKITKRGQNVTFRCDPISEHNRLYWYRQTLGQGPEFLTYFQNEAQLEKSRLLSDRFSAERPKGSFSTLEIQRTEQGDSAMYLCASSHLHLPNEQYFGPGTRLTVT.

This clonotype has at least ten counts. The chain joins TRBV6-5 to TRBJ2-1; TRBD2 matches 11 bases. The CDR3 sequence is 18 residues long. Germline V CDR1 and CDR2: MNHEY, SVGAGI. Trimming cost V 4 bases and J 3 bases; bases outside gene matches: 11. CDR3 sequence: CASSSTPTSGGIYNEQFF. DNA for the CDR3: TGTGCCAGCAGTTCCACCCCCACTAGCGGGGGAATCTACAATGAGCAGTTCTTC.

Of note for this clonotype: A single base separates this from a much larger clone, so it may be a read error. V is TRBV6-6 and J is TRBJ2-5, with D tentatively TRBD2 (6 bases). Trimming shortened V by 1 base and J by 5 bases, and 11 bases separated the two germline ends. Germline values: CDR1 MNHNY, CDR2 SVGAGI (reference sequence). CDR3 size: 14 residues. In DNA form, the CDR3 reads TGTGCCAGCAGTTACTTACTAGCCCTGGAGACCCAGTACTTC. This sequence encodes CASSYLLALETQYF.

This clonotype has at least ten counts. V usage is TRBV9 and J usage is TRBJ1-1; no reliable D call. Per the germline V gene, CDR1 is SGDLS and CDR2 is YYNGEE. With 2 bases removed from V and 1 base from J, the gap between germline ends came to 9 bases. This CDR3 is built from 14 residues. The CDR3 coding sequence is TGTGCCAGCAGCGTCGGCGAGACGAACACTGAAGCTTTCTTT. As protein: CASSVGETNTEAFF. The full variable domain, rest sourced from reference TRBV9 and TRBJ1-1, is DSGVTQTPKHLITATGQRVTLRCSPRSGDLSVYWYQQSLDQGLQFLIQYYNGEERAKGNILERFSAQQFPDLHSELNLSSLELGDSALYFCASSVGETNTEAFFGQGTRLTVV.

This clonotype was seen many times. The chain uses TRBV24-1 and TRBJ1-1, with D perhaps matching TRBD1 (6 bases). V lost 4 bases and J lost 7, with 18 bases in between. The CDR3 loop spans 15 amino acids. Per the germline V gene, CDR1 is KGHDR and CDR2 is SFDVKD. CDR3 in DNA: TGTGCCACCAGTGAGCTCACCACTGACAGGAATGAAGCTTTCTTT. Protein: CATSELTTDRNEAFF.

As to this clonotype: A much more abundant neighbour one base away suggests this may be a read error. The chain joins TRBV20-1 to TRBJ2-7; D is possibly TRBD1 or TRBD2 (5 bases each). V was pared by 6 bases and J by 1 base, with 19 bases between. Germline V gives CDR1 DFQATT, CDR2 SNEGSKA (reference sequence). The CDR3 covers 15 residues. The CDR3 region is CSARPGRVVSYEQYF. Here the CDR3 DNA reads TGCAGTGCGAGACCGGGACGAGTGGTTTCCTACGAGCAGTACTTC.

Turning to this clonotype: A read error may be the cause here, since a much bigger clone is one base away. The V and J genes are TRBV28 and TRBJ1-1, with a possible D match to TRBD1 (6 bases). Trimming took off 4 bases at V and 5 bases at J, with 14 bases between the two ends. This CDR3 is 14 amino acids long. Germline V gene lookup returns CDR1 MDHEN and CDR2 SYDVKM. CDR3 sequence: CASSSYQGRTEAFF. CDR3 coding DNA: TGTGCCAGCAGTTCATATCAGGGGAGGACTGAAGCTTTCTTT.

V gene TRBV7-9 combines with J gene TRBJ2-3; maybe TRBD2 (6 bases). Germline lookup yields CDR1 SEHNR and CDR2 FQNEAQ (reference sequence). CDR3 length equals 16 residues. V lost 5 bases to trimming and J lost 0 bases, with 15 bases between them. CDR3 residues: CASSPASGFSTDTQYF. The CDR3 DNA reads TGTGCCAGCAGCCCAGCCAGCGGGTTTAGCACAGATACGCAGTATTTT.

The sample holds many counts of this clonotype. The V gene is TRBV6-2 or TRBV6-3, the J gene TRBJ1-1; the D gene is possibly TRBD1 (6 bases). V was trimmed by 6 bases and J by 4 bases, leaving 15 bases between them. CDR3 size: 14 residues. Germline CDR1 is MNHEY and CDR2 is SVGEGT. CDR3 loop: CASSQARGGTEAFF. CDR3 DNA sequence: TGTGCCAGCAGCCAAGCCCGAGGGGGCACTGAAGCTTTCTTT.

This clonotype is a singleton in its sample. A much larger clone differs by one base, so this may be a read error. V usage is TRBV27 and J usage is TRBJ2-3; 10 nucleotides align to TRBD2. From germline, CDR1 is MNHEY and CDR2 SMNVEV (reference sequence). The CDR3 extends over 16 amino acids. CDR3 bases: TGTACCAGCAGTCCTGGTGGAGCGGGAGGGCCTTATACGCAGTATTTT. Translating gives CTSSPGGAGGPYTQYF.

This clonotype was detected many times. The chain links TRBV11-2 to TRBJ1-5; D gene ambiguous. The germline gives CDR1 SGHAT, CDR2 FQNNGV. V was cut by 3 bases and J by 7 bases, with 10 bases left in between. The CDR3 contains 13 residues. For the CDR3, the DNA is TGTGCCAGCAGCTTGGACGTTGGCCAGCCCCAGCATTTT. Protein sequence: CASSLDVGQPQHF.

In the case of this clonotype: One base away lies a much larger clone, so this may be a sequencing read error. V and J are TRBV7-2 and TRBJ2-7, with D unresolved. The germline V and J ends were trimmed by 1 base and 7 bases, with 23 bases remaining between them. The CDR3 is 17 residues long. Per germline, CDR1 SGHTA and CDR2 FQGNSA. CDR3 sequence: CASSLVVGQASYNEQYF. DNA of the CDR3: TGTGCCAGCAGCTTAGTGGTAGGGCAGGCATCCTACAATGAGCAGTACTTC.